The 9 T cell receptor beta chains reported below all come from one sample, sequenced in a study of blood T cell repertoires in COVID-19 (dated by TCRdb to about 2020). Receptor libraries were prepared by the immunoSEQ multiplex PCR assay. The table comes from immuneACCESS by way of TCRdb, which keeps in-frame sequences with V and J called. Part of the clones is missing from these tables; in studies checked, under half for an unresolved V gene and the rest for unknown reasons. The sample profile shows tens of thousands of clones; roughly 90% of them were found once. Approximately 4% of the sample rests with the top ten. The source material was peripheral blood. All receptors come from a human donor in a cohort sampled during active COVID-19.

The J gene is TRBJ1-1, the V gene TRBV30; no clear D. V lost 6 bases, J lost 4 bases, and 15 bases lay in between. Looked up from germline, CDR1 is GTSNPN and CDR2 is SVGIG (reference sequence). CDR3 length: 13 residues. The CDR3 DNA reads TGTGCCTGCGAGGCGACCGCGGGCACTGAAGCTTTCTTT. As protein: CACEATAGTEAFF. The full variable domain, with the rest looked up from reference TRBV30 and TRBJ1-1, is SQTIHQWPATLVQPVGSPLSLECTVEGTSNPNLYWYRQAAGRGLQLLFYSVGIGQISSEVPQNLSASRPQDRQFILSSKKLLLSDSGFYLCACEATAGTEAFFGQGTRLTVV.

This rearrangement joins TRBV30 to TRBJ1-2; tentative D call: TRBD1 (6 bases). CDR1 and CDR2 (germline): GTSNPN, SVGIG (reference sequence). The germline V and J ends were trimmed by 4 bases and 12 bases, with 27 bases remaining between them. The CDR3 runs 15 residues. The CDR3 DNA is TGTGCCTGGAAAAGCCCCGGGACATCATGGTCTTTAAACACCTTC. Translated, it gives CAWKSPGTSWSLNTF.

In this sample, this clone turned up a few times. The genes are TRBV27 and TRBJ2-7, with TRBD2 as a possible D gene (6 bases). With 2 bases removed from V and 3 bases from J, the gap between germline ends came to 14 bases. The germline V gene encodes CDR1 MNHEY and CDR2 SMNVEV (reference sequence). The CDR3 contains 15 residues. The CDR3 region is CASSLAGPLHYEQYF. The CDR3, as DNA: TGTGCCAGCAGTTTAGCGGGACCACTACACTACGAGCAGTACTTC.

This chain links TRBV6-5 with TRBJ1-1, with D tentatively TRBD1 (5 bases). The V and J ends lost 8 bases and 3 bases respectively, with 13 bases between them. This CDR3 comprises 13 residues. Germline V gives CDR1 MNHEY, CDR2 SVGAGI. Here the CDR3 DNA reads TGTGCCAGCCTGTTGGGGCGAGACACTGAAGCTTTCTTT. It codes for CASLLGRDTEAFF.

V and J are TRBV5-6 and TRBJ2-7, with a tentative D call TRBD1 (5 bases). The CDR3 extends over 12 amino acids. Germline CDR1 and CDR2: SGHDT and YYEEEE. V dropped 3 bases and J dropped 4 bases, with 8 bases sitting between them. In DNA, the CDR3 is TGTGCCAGCAGCTCAGGGTATTACGAGCAGTACTTC. As protein: CASSSGYYEQYF.

The chain links TRBV27 to TRBJ2-1, with D unresolved. The germline gives CDR1 MNHEY, CDR2 SMNVEV (reference sequence). V lost 6 bases and J 0 bases, leaving 9 bases between the germline ends. CDR3 length equals 14 residues. CDR3 amino acids: CASSLFISYNEQFF. The CDR3 DNA reads as TGTGCCAGCAGCCTATTCATCTCCTACAATGAGCAGTTCTTC.

This chain uses TRBV7-2 with TRBJ2-2; D remains unclear. CDR3 length: 15 amino acids. Germline CDR1 is SGHTA and CDR2 is FQGNSA. V was pared by 2 bases and J by 4 bases, with 11 bases between. CDR3 coding DNA: TGTGCCAGCAGCTTAAACTCCCGGAGCACCGGGGAGCTGTTTTTT. Translation gives CASSLNSRSTGELFF. The full variable domain, its missing parts supplied by reference TRBV7-2 and TRBJ2-2, is GAGVSQSPSNKVTEKGKDVELRCDPISGHTALYWYRQSLGQGLEFLIYFQGNSAPDKSGLPSDRFSAERTGGSVSTLTIQRTQQEDSAVYLCASSLNSRSTGELFFGEGSRLTVL.

V is TRBV6-5 and J is TRBJ2-7; 7 bases align to TRBD1. The germline V gene encodes CDR1 MNHEY and CDR2 SVGAGI. The CDR3 extends over 11 amino acids. Trimming cost V 6 bases and J 6 bases; bases outside gene matches: 2. The CDR3, as DNA: TGTGCCAGCAGGACAGGGAGCGAGCAGTACTTC. Translation: CASRTGSEQYF.

This clone was counted once. The CDR3 loop is CASSYPQRGGYTPTEAFF. The CDR3 coding sequence is TGTGCCAGCAGTTACCCCCAGAGAGGGGGTTATACCCCCACTGAAGCTTTCTTT. The chain employs TRBV6-2 or TRBV6-3 and TRBJ1-1, with D perhaps TRBD1 (6 bases). The germline V gene has CDR1 MNHEY and CDR2 SVGEGT. The germline V and J ends were trimmed by 2 bases and 4 bases, with 23 bases remaining between them. CDR3 length: 18 residues.